What follows are 28 T cell receptor beta chains derived from one specimen sequenced in a study of T cell changes during pregnancy in multiple sclerosis (dated by TCRdb to between 2018 and 2020). Library preparation employed the immunoSEQ multiplex PCR assay. The immuneACCESS repertoire file appears here via TCRdb, limited to in-frame rearrangements. These files lack a portion of the clones; in checked studies, under half of the deficit traces to unresolved V genes, and the cause of the others is not known. The sample contains about 62,000 clones, around 93% of them found a single time. Roughly 2.6% of the sample is taken by the ten largest. The material was peripheral blood, obtained in the second trimester of pregnancy. These TCRs come from a female donor in good health, enrolled as a control in a pregnancy study.

The CDR3 here is CASSVLAPNTGELFF. CDR3 DNA sequence: TGTGCCAGCAGCGTCCTAGCCCCGAACACCGGGGAGCTGTTTTTT. The chain combines TRBV9 with TRBJ2-2; a weak D match, TRBD2 (5 bases). V gave up 2 bases and J gave up 0 bases, with 8 bases separating them. Per the germline V gene, CDR1 is SGDLS and CDR2 is YYNGEE. The CDR3 length is 15 residues.

The chain is built from TRBV30 and TRBJ2-7; D unclear. Per germline, CDR1 GTSNPN and CDR2 SVGIG (reference sequence). V shed 0 bases and J shed 9 bases, with 12 bases lying between them. CDR3 length: 12 residues. This CDR3 reads CAWSVPPGGQYF. The DNA for the CDR3 is TGTGCCTGGAGTGTCCCGCCGGGTGGGCAGTACTTC.

CDR3 DNA sequence: TGCGCCAGCGTCTTCCTAGCGGGAGGCCCCAATGAGCAGTTCTTC. Translating gives CASVFLAGGPNEQFF. V gene TRBV5-1 combines with J gene TRBJ2-1, with 11 bases aligning to TRBD2. The trim removed 7 bases at V and 6 bases at J, leaving 9 bases unmatched. There are 15 residues in the CDR3. The germline CDR1 and CDR2 sequences are SGHRS and YFSETQ.

This sequence joins TRBV29-1 and TRBJ2-1, with 7 bases fitting TRBD2. The CDR3 sequence is 15 residues long. The J segment lost 7 bases and the V segment lost 7 bases, leaving 16 bases of the junction unmatched. CDR1 and CDR2 (germline): SQVTM, ANQGSEA. CDR3 bases: TGCAGCGCAAACGAACTCCGGGACTACTTTAATGAGCAGTTCTTC. Protein sequence: CSANELRDYFNEQFF.

This clone is medium-sized in the sample. This sequence joins TRBV4-2 and TRBJ2-1, with TRBD1 matching over 11 bases. The V and J ends lost 3 bases and 6 bases, in that order; junction bases with no gene match: 7. CDR1 is LGHNA, CDR2 YNFKEQ, per germline. CDR3 length: 16 residues. This CDR3 reads CASSQEPGQGGNEQFF. For the CDR3, the DNA is TGTGCCAGCAGCCAGGAACCGGGACAGGGGGGCAATGAGCAGTTCTTC.

V usage is TRBV15 and J usage is TRBJ2-7; TRBD2 aligns across 14 bases. Trimming removed 3 bases from V and 3 bases from J; junction bases left unmatched: 1. From germline, CDR1 is LNHNV and CDR2 YYDKDF (reference sequence). The CDR3 extends over 15 amino acids. The CDR3 region is CATSSGTSGGYEQYF. The CDR3 DNA reads as TGTGCCACCAGCAGCGGGACTAGCGGGGGCTACGAGCAGTACTTC.

CDR3 in amino acids: CASSSLDTYNEQFF. CDR3 bases: TGTGCCAGCAGCTCCCTGGACACCTACAATGAGCAGTTCTTC. This chain links TRBV5-5 with TRBJ2-1; tentative D call: TRBD1 (5 bases). CDR3 length equals 14 residues. Germline assignment: CDR1 SGHKS and CDR2 YYEKEE (reference sequence). V gave up 3 bases and J gave up 2 bases, with 9 bases separating them.

Written as DNA, the CDR3 is TGTGCCAGCAGCTTAGCTTACAGGGGAGGTGGCACAGATACGCAGTATTTT. This codes for CASSLAYRGGGTDTQYF. This sequence joins TRBV7-8 and TRBJ2-3, with a weak D call TRBD1 (7 bases). Germline V gene data show CDR1 as SGHVS and CDR2 as FQNEAQ. V was trimmed by 0 bases and J by 1 base, leaving 14 bases between them. The CDR3 totals 17 residues.

This chain uses TRBV5-8 with TRBJ2-1, with 11 bases fitting TRBD1. Germline V CDR1 and CDR2: SGHTS, YDEGEE. The CDR3 length is 19 residues. The trim removed 4 bases at V and 1 base at J, leaving 13 bases unmatched. CDR3 sequence (DNA): TGTGCCAGCAGCCGCGTCCCGGGACAGGGGGGGGGATCCTACAATGAGCAGTTCTTC. Amino acid sequence: CASSRVPGQGGGSYNEQFF. The complete variable domain, with remaining parts taken from reference TRBV5-8 and TRBJ2-1, reads EAGVTQSPTHLIKTRGQQATLRCSPISGHTSVYWYQQALGLGLQFLLWYDEGEERNRGNFPPRFSGRQFPNYSSELNVNALELEDSALYLCASSRVPGQGGGSYNEQFFGPGTRLTVL.

The sample holds many counts of this clone. Here the CDR3 reads CASSQHTQGAYTQYF. CDR3 DNA sequence: TGCGCCAGCAGCCAACATACACAGGGGGCCTATACGCAGTATTTT. The chain couples TRBV4-3 to TRBJ2-3; TRBD1 agrees at 9 bases. V lost 2 bases to trimming and J lost 7 bases; unmatched junction nucleotides: 7. Germline CDR1 and CDR2: LGHNA and YSLEER. The CDR3 has 15 residues.

The chain employs TRBV6-1 and TRBJ1-4, with D possibly being TRBD1 (5 bases). The germline V gene encodes CDR1 MNHNS and CDR2 SASEGT. The CDR3 spans 13 residues. Deletions cut 8 bases from V and 3 bases from J, with 10 bases between. The CDR3 loop reads CASPTDANEKLFF. CDR3 nucleotides: TGTGCCAGCCCGACAGATGCTAATGAAAAACTGTTTTTT.

In nucleotides, the CDR3 is TGTGCCAGCAGCTTGGTTGGCGGGGTCTCTGAAGCTTTCTTT. It translates to CASSLVGGVSEAFF. V usage is TRBV5-4 and J usage is TRBJ1-1; D call uncertain. This CDR3 spans 14 amino acids. From germline, CDR1 is SGHNT and CDR2 YYREEE (reference sequence). V lost 0 bases, J lost 6 bases, and 12 bases lay in between.

V and J are TRBV19 and TRBJ2-1; tentative D call: TRBD1 (7 bases). This CDR3 region has 18 residues. The V end lost 3 bases, the J end lost 4 bases, and 22 bases lay between the germline ends. Germline CDR1 and CDR2: LNHDA and SQIVND (reference sequence). The CDR3 DNA reads TGTGCCAGTAGTATGGGGGTTGGGGGGACAGCGGCGTACAATGAGCAGTTCTTC. This sequence encodes CASSMGVGGTAAYNEQFF.

The chain employs TRBV6-6 and TRBJ1-2, with D possibly matching TRBD1 (6 bases). V lost 5 bases to trimming and J lost 0 bases, with 13 bases between them. Looked up from germline, CDR1 is MNHNY and CDR2 is SVGAGI (reference sequence). This CDR3 has 15 residues. CDR3 nucleotides: TGTGCCAGCAGTGGCCCGGACAGCGCTAACTATGGCTACACCTTC. Its translation: CASSGPDSANYGYTF.

This sequence joins TRBV7-9 and TRBJ2-1; perhaps TRBD1 as D (5 bases). CDR3 length equals 15 residues. The germline gives CDR1 SEHNR, CDR2 FQNEAQ (reference sequence). Between the trimmed V and J ends, which lost 3 bases and 0 bases, there was a span of 9 bases. Written as DNA, the CDR3 is TGTGCCAGCAGCTTTCAGGGCAGCTCCTACAATGAGCAGTTCTTC. Its translation: CASSFQGSSYNEQFF.

The V call is TRBV10-3, the J call TRBJ1-1; D unresolved. With 1 base removed from V and 5 bases from J, the gap between germline ends came to 8 bases. CDR3 length: 13 residues. Germline loops: CDR1 ENHRY, CDR2 SYGVKD. DNA for the CDR3: TGTGCCATCAGTGAGTTCTCGGGGACTGAAGCTTTCTTT. Residues: CAISEFSGTEAFF.

V usage is TRBV9 and J usage is TRBJ2-3; 14 bases agree with TRBD2. V lost 3 bases to trimming and J lost 0 bases; unmatched junction nucleotides: 6. The germline V gene has CDR1 SGDLS and CDR2 YYNGEE. CDR3 length: 18 residues. The CDR3 DNA is TGTGCCAGCAGCGGACTAGCGGGGGGGTTGGGTAGCACAGATACGCAGTATTTT. As protein: CASSGLAGGLGSTDTQYF. Together with reference TRBV9 and TRBJ2-3, the CDR3 gives the full variable domain: DSGVTQTPKHLITATGQRVTLRCSPRSGDLSVYWYQQSLDQGLQFLIQYYNGEERAKGNILERFSAQQFPDLHSELNLSSLELGDSALYFCASSGLAGGLGSTDTQYFGPGTRLTVL.

J is TRBJ2-2 and V is TRBV2, with D tentatively TRBD1 (6 bases). V shed 3 bases and J shed 0 bases, with 8 bases lying between them. This CDR3 has 15 residues. In germline, CDR1 is SNHLY, CDR2 FYNNEI. The CDR3 nucleotides are TGTGCCAGCAGTGAGTCAGGGGCGAACACCGGGGAGCTGTTTTTT. Its translation is CASSESGANTGELFF. The full variable domain, rest sourced from reference TRBV2 and TRBJ2-2, is EPEVTQTPSHQVTQMGQEVILRCVPISNHLYFYWYRQILGQKVEFLVSFYNNEISEKSEIFDDQFSVERPDGSNFTLKIRSTKLEDSAMYFCASSESGANTGELFFGEGSRLTVL.

This rearrangement joins TRBV27 to TRBJ1-2; 7 bases match TRBD1. This CDR3 has 16 residues. Germline-derived CDR1 and CDR2 are MNHEY and SMNVEV (reference sequence). The V gene end was trimmed by 4 bases and the J gene end by 1 base; junction bases not matched to a gene: 9. CDR3 nucleotides: TGTGCCAGCAGTTCGGTCGACAGGGCCGGTAACTATGGCTACACCTTC. Amino acids: CASSSVDRAGNYGYTF.

V usage is TRBV28 and J usage is TRBJ1-5, with 10 bases that match TRBD1. The CDR3 is 20 residues long. Germline values: CDR1 MDHEN, CDR2 SYDVKM. The J segment lost 0 bases and the V segment lost 3 bases, leaving 14 bases of the junction unmatched. The CDR3 sequence is CASSFKLPGQGRGSNQPQHF. As DNA, the CDR3 is TGTGCCAGCAGTTTTAAACTTCCGGGACAGGGGAGGGGTAGCAATCAGCCCCAGCATTTT.

The chain combines TRBV27 with TRBJ1-2; TRBD1 aligns across 8 bases. This CDR3 has 15 amino acids. V dropped 5 bases and J dropped 8; count of bases not matched to a gene: 13. The V gene's germline CDR1 is MNHEY and CDR2 SMNVEV (reference sequence). The CDR3 region has the DNA TGTGCCAGCAGTCCCCGGGACAGGCCGAAGGTAGGCTACACCTTC. This sequence encodes CASSPRDRPKVGYTF.

This clone was observed a few times. The V call is TRBV18, the J call TRBJ2-1, with 8 positions matching TRBD2. This CDR3 is built from 18 residues. Per the germline V gene, CDR1 is KGHSH and CDR2 is LQKENI. Trimming removed 3 bases from V and 6 bases from J; junction bases left unmatched: 16. CDR3 coding DNA: TGTGCCAGCTCACCGAACCCCCTCGTGGCGGGGGGTTCCAATGAGCAGTTCTTC. Protein: CASSPNPLVAGGSNEQFF.

V usage is TRBV28 and J usage is TRBJ1-5, with 9 bases lining up with TRBD1. Germline assignment: CDR1 MDHEN and CDR2 SYDVKM. V lost 6 bases to trimming and J lost 5 bases; unmatched junction nucleotides: 5. This CDR3 has 14 amino acids. The CDR3, as DNA: TGTGCCAGCAGGACAGGGGGAAGGGATCAGCCCCAGCATTTT. This codes for CASRTGGRDQPQHF. Based on the CDR3 plus reference TRBV28 and TRBJ1-5, the full variable domain is DVKVTQSSRYLVKRTGEKVFLECVQDMDHENMFWYRQDPGLGLRLIYFSYDVKMKEKGDIPEGYSVSREKKERFSLILESASTNQTSMYLCASRTGGRDQPQHFGDGTRLSIL.

The rearrangement joins TRBV6-6 to TRBJ2-7, with 9 bases lining up with TRBD1. Germline V CDR1 and CDR2: MNHNY, SVGAGI (reference sequence). This CDR3 spans 16 amino acids. The trim removed 8 bases at V and 3 bases at J, leaving 14 bases unmatched. The chain's CDR3 is CASSRATGTGNYEQYF. The CDR3 region has the DNA TGTGCCAGCTCACGGGCGACCGGGACAGGGAACTACGAGCAGTACTTC.

V is TRBV6-5 and J is TRBJ2-3; 8 bases are shared with TRBD1. This CDR3 contains 14 residues. Germline V CDR1 and CDR2: MNHEY, SVGAGI. Trimming cost V 7 bases and J 4 bases; bases outside gene matches: 7. The CDR3 nucleotides read TGTGCCAGCAACCGGGACAGGTTCCCAGATACGCAGTATTTT. Its protein product is CASNRDRFPDTQYF.

The chain uses TRBV5-1 and TRBJ1-2, with a tentative D call TRBD1 (5 bases). The germline gives CDR1 SGHRS, CDR2 YFSETQ. The CDR3 totals 12 residues. V lost 7 bases and J lost 5, with 12 bases in between. CDR3 DNA: TGCGCCAGCGCCCAGGGAAGGTATGGCTACACCTTC. Its translation is CASAQGRYGYTF.

This chain uses TRBV6-6 with TRBJ2-1; D not certain. V was cut by 0 bases and J by 2 bases, with 8 bases left in between. Germline CDR1 MNHNY, CDR2 SVGAGI (reference sequence). The CDR3 is 15 residues long. The CDR3 DNA reads as TGTGCCAGCAGTTACTCAAGCGATCCCTACAATGAGCAGTTCTTC. It yields the protein CASSYSSDPYNEQFF.

This chain links TRBV7-2 with TRBJ2-4; D uncertain. With 1 base removed from V and 5 bases from J, the gap between germline ends came to 9 bases. Germline CDR1 is SGHTA and CDR2 is FQGNSA. The CDR3 runs 14 residues. CDR3 sequence reads: CASSLVIAENIQYF. The CDR3 nucleotides read TGTGCCAGCAGCTTAGTGATCGCAGAAAACATTCAGTACTTC.